A selection of T cell receptor beta chains follows, all from one sample in a study of T cell repertoires in cytomegalovirus infection. TCRdb re-called the reads with MiXCR, one entry per CDR3 protein. The sample records 150,000 to 160,000 distinct CDR3 sequences, about 25% being singletons. Sequencing was carried out using PBMCs. The receptors here all came from a human donor in good health (CMV status not recorded). Some clones in this sample may be carry-over from other donors' samples. Each CDR3 is given with its conserved first and last residue. A D gene is named only where the DNA matches it firmly. The size field is filled for only some rows; it gives once, few, many or a size class.

j_gene: TRBJ2-7
d_gene: TRBD2
abundance: NA
len: 16
v_gene: TRBV4-3
CDR3nt: TGCGCCAGCAGCCAAGGGGTAGCGGGAGGCGGATACGAGCAGTACTTC
CDR3aa: CASSQGVAGGGYEQYF

j_gene: TRBJ2-1
d_gene: NA
abundance: NA
len: 15
v_gene: TRBV7-9
CDR3nt: TGTGCCAGCAGCTTATCCCCTCTAAGGGTCGATGAGCAGTTCTTC
CDR3aa: CASSLSPLRVDEQFF

j_gene: TRBJ2-5
d_gene: TRBD2
abundance: NA
len: 16
v_gene: TRBV6-1
CDR3nt: TGTGCCAGCAGTCCCCGACTAGCCTTCCAAGGAGAGACCCAGTACTTC
CDR3aa: CASSPRLAFQGETQYF

j_gene: TRBJ1-5
d_gene: TRBD1
abundance: few
len: 13
v_gene: TRBV28
CDR3nt: TGTGCCACCAACAGGGGCCTAAATCAGCCCCAGCATTTT
CDR3aa: CATNRGLNQPQHF

j_gene: TRBJ2-2
d_gene: NA
abundance: few
len: 15
v_gene: TRBV12-3/TRBV12-4
CDR3nt: TGTGCCAGCAGTTTCACCACGGGATATGGCGGGGAGCTGTTTTTT
CDR3aa: CASSFTTGYGGELFF

j_gene: TRBJ2-7
d_gene: TRBD1
abundance: many
len: 13
v_gene: TRBV29-1
CDR3nt: TGCAGCGCTAGGACAGGGGGCCTACTCGAGCAGTACTTC
CDR3aa: CSARTGGLLEQYF

j_gene: TRBJ1-4
d_gene: NA
abundance: NA
len: 15
v_gene: TRBV28
CDR3nt: TGTGCCAGCAGGTTTTGGACAGCTCCTAATGAAAAACTGTTTTTT
CDR3aa: CASRFWTAPNEKLFF

j_gene: TRBJ2-1
d_gene: TRBD2
abundance: many
len: 16
v_gene: TRBV4-3
CDR3nt: TGCGCCAGCAGCCAAACTAGCGGGAGTTCCTACAATGAGCAGTTCTTC
CDR3aa: CASSQTSGSSYNEQFF

j_gene: TRBJ2-1
d_gene: TRBD2
abundance: NA
len: 16
v_gene: TRBV5-1
CDR3nt: TGCGCCAGCAGCTTGGAGTCGAGCGGGGGGGGAAATGAGCAGTTCTTC
CDR3aa: CASSLESSGGGNEQFF

j_gene: TRBJ2-2
d_gene: TRBD2
abundance: many
len: 16
v_gene: TRBV28
CDR3nt: TGTGCCAGCAGTTGGGTAGCGGGAGGAGGTACCGGGGAGCTGTTTTTT
CDR3aa: CASSWVAGGGTGELFF

j_gene: TRBJ1-1
d_gene: NA
abundance: many
len: 12
v_gene: TRBV7-9
CDR3nt: TGTGCCAGCAGCTTAGGGCTCGCTGAAGCTTTCTTT
CDR3aa: CASSLGLAEAFF

j_gene: TRBJ2-3
d_gene: NA
abundance: many
len: 16
v_gene: TRBV7-2
CDR3nt: TGTGCCAGCAGCTTATTTCGCGGGGATGGGGCAGATACGCAGTATTTT
CDR3aa: CASSLFRGDGADTQYF

j_gene: TRBJ2-1
d_gene: NA
abundance: many
len: 18
v_gene: TRBV7-3
CDR3nt: TGTGCCAGCAGCTTAAACCCCTCAGGTAGGGGCGCTAATGGGGAGCAGTTCTTC
CDR3aa: CASSLNPSGRGANGEQFF

j_gene: TRBJ2-1
d_gene: TRBD2
abundance: many
len: 16
v_gene: TRBV7-2
CDR3nt: TGTGCCAGCAGCTCAGAAGGCGGGGGGCCCTACAATGAGCAGTTCTTC
CDR3aa: CASSSEGGGPYNEQFF

j_gene: TRBJ2-3
d_gene: NA
abundance: NA
len: 13
v_gene: TRBV18
CDR3nt: TGTGCCAGCTCACCAAAACTAACAGATACGCAGTATTTT
CDR3aa: CASSPKLTDTQYF

j_gene: TRBJ2-7
d_gene: TRBD1
abundance: NA
len: 14
v_gene: TRBV29-1
CDR3nt: TGCAGCGTTGTTTTGAGACAGGGGGCCTACGACCAGTACTTC
CDR3aa: CSVVLRQGAYDQYF

j_gene: TRBJ2-3
d_gene: NA
abundance: NA
len: 13
v_gene: TRBV28
CDR3nt: TGTGCCAGCAGTTCGGGGCACACAGATACGCAGTATTTT
CDR3aa: CASSSGHTDTQYF

j_gene: TRBJ2-5
d_gene: NA
abundance: few
len: 15
v_gene: TRBV18
CDR3nt: TGTGCCAGCTCACCAGTCACCTCACCGACGGGGACCCAGTACTTC
CDR3aa: CASSPVTSPTGTQYF

j_gene: TRBJ1-4
d_gene: NA
abundance: many
len: 15
v_gene: TRBV12-3/TRBV12-4
CDR3nt: TGTGCCAGCAGCAGGACGATTGCAACTAATGAAAAACTGTTTTTT
CDR3aa: CASSRTIATNEKLFF

j_gene: TRBJ2-7
d_gene: TRBD1
abundance: few
len: 14
v_gene: TRBV28
CDR3nt: TGTGCCAGCAGTCCCCAGACAGGGAGCTACGAGCAGTACTTC
CDR3aa: CASSPQTGSYEQYF

j_gene: TRBJ1-6
d_gene: NA
abundance: NA
len: 15
v_gene: TRBV5-6
CDR3nt: TGTGCCAGCAGCTTGGGTCGGCAGGGCCATCGAGCCCTCCACTTT
CDR3aa: CASSLGRQGHRALHF

j_gene: TRBJ2-7
d_gene: NA
abundance: NA
len: 15
v_gene: TRBV14
CDR3nt: TGTGCCAGCAGCCAAGGTCTCTGGGACTCCTACGAGCAGTACTTC
CDR3aa: CASSQGLWDSYEQYF

j_gene: TRBJ1-6
d_gene: NA
abundance: many
len: 15
v_gene: TRBV5-6
CDR3nt: TGTGCCAGCAGCTTGGGTAGGATGTATAATTCACCCCTCCACTTT
CDR3aa: CASSLGRMYNSPLHF

j_gene: TRBJ2-1
d_gene: NA
abundance: NA
len: 14
v_gene: TRBV29-1
CDR3nt: TGCAGCGGTACGGGACGGCTTTCCTACAATGAGCAGTTCTTC
CDR3aa: CSGTGRLSYNEQFF

j_gene: TRBJ1-6
d_gene: NA
abundance: many
len: 15
v_gene: TRBV7-2
CDR3nt: TGTGCCAGCAGCCTCACGACAGGCACAAATTCACCCCTCCACTTT
CDR3aa: CASSLTTGTNSPLHF

j_gene: TRBJ2-5
d_gene: TRBD1
abundance: NA
len: 15
v_gene: TRBV7-6
CDR3nt: TGTGCCAGCAGCTCCGGGACAGGCAAATTAGAGACCCAGTACTTC
CDR3aa: CASSSGTGKLETQYF

j_gene: TRBJ2-1
d_gene: TRBD1
abundance: NA
len: 15
v_gene: TRBV5-1
CDR3nt: TGCGCCAGCAGCTTGGCGGGACAGGGGCGAGGTGAGCAGTTCTTC
CDR3aa: CASSLAGQGRGEQFF

j_gene: TRBJ2-5
d_gene: TRBD2
abundance: few
len: 15
v_gene: TRBV20-1
CDR3nt: TGCAGTGCTAGTCCGGGCGGGGGGGCCGGTGAGACCCAGTACTTC
CDR3aa: CSASPGGGAGETQYF

j_gene: TRBJ1-4
d_gene: NA
abundance: many
len: 14
v_gene: TRBV28
CDR3nt: TGTGCCAGCAGTAATGGGGGTGGTGAAGAAAAACTGTTTTTT
CDR3aa: CASSNGGGEEKLFF

j_gene: TRBJ2-7
d_gene: NA
abundance: NA
len: 14
v_gene: TRBV12-3/TRBV12-4
CDR3nt: TGTGCCAGCAGTCGATTTAGGGACGGGAGCGAGCAGTACTTC
CDR3aa: CASSRFRDGSEQYF

j_gene: TRBJ2-5
d_gene: NA
abundance: few
len: 16
v_gene: TRBV5-4
CDR3nt: TGTGCCAGCAGCTTGGCGGGCGACTATGGTGGCAGGACCCAGTACTTC
CDR3aa: CASSLAGDYGGRTQYF

j_gene: TRBJ2-7
d_gene: TRBD2
abundance: many
len: 17
v_gene: TRBV7-8
CDR3nt: TGTGCCAGCAGCTTAGCGGGGACTAGCGGGGGGAACTACGAGCAGTACTTC
CDR3aa: CASSLAGTSGGNYEQYF

j_gene: TRBJ1-2
d_gene: NA
abundance: NA
len: 12
v_gene: TRBV5-6
CDR3nt: TGTGCCAGCAGCTTCCGGGGGAGCGGCTACACCTTC
CDR3aa: CASSFRGSGYTF

j_gene: TRBJ1-2
d_gene: NA
abundance: NA
len: 15
v_gene: TRBV5-6
CDR3nt: TGTGCCAGCAGCACCGGACCGGCCCCTTTTGGTGGCTACACCTTC
CDR3aa: CASSTGPAPFGGYTF

j_gene: TRBJ1-1
d_gene: NA
abundance: few
len: 14
v_gene: TRBV4-1
CDR3nt: TGCGCCAGCAGCCAAGACGGGCGCGGCACTGAAGCTTTCTTT
CDR3aa: CASSQDGRGTEAFF

j_gene: TRBJ2-1
d_gene: NA
abundance: many
len: 20
v_gene: TRBV12-3/TRBV12-4
CDR3nt: TGTGCCAGCAGCCAAACCTCAGACAGGGCGCGGCCTAGCGCCTACAATGAGCAGTTCTTC
CDR3aa: CASSQTSDRARPSAYNEQFF

j_gene: TRBJ2-3
d_gene: TRBD1
abundance: NA
len: 14
v_gene: TRBV6-5
CDR3nt: TGTGCCAGCCGGGAGACAGGGGGCACAGATACGCAGTATTTT
CDR3aa: CASRETGGTDTQYF

j_gene: TRBJ1-1
d_gene: NA
abundance: many
len: 16
v_gene: TRBV28
CDR3nt: TGTGCCAGCACCCTCTTATTTGGGTTCATGAACACTGAAGCTTTCTTT
CDR3aa: CASTLLFGFMNTEAFF

j_gene: TRBJ1-4
d_gene: NA
abundance: NA
len: 15
v_gene: TRBV9
CDR3nt: TGTGCCAGCAGCGTAGATGCACGAACTAATGAAAAACTGTTTTTT
CDR3aa: CASSVDARTNEKLFF

j_gene: TRBJ1-6
d_gene: NA
abundance: NA
len: 14
v_gene: TRBV14
CDR3nt: TGTGCCAGCAGCCAGAACCCTGGGAATTCACCCCTCCACTTT
CDR3aa: CASSQNPGNSPLHF

j_gene: TRBJ2-7
d_gene: TRBD2
abundance: NA
len: 17
v_gene: TRBV4-2
CDR3nt: TGTGCCAGCAGCCAAGTAGGAAAGCGGGGGGGCCCCTACGAGCAGTACTTC
CDR3aa: CASSQVGKRGGPYEQYF

j_gene: TRBJ2-1
d_gene: NA
abundance: NA
len: 12
v_gene: TRBV30
CDR3nt: TGTGCCTCCCTGTCGGGGGATCATGAGCAGTTCTTC
CDR3aa: CASLSGDHEQFF

j_gene: TRBJ2-7
d_gene: NA
abundance: NA
len: 15
v_gene: TRBV4-1
CDR3nt: TGCGCCAGCAGTCATACACAGGGACCTTCCTACGAGCAGTACTTC
CDR3aa: CASSHTQGPSYEQYF

j_gene: TRBJ2-2
d_gene: NA
abundance: NA
len: 16
v_gene: TRBV20-1
CDR3nt: TGCAGTGCTTCTCCCCCGACTAGTCGGCGGGCCGGGGAGCTGTTTTTT
CDR3aa: CSASPPTSRRAGELFF

j_gene: TRBJ2-7
d_gene: TRBD2
abundance: NA
len: 14
v_gene: TRBV20-1
CDR3nt: TGCAGTGCTAGTAGACTAGCGAGAACCTACGAGCAGTACTTC
CDR3aa: CSASRLARTYEQYF

j_gene: TRBJ1-1
d_gene: NA
abundance: NA
len: 14
v_gene: TRBV18
CDR3nt: TGTGCCAGCTACTCTTCCGGGGGAAGCACTGAAGCTTTCTTT
CDR3aa: CASYSSGGSTEAFF

j_gene: TRBJ2-2
d_gene: NA
abundance: few
len: 15
v_gene: TRBV11-2
CDR3nt: TGTGCCAGCCGTAGTCTGTCAGGAGTATCCGGGGAGCTGTTTTTT
CDR3aa: CASRSLSGVSGELFF

j_gene: TRBJ2-1
d_gene: TRBD1
abundance: NA
len: 16
v_gene: TRBV3-1
CDR3nt: TGTGCCAGCAGCCAAGGGATCAGGGGGCTGGACAATGAGCAGTTCTTC
CDR3aa: CASSQGIRGLDNEQFF

j_gene: TRBJ1-1
d_gene: TRBD1
abundance: few
len: 16
v_gene: TRBV6-2/TRBV6-3
CDR3nt: TGTGCCAGCAGCCAGCTCCCGGGACAGGGGTCGACTGAAGCTTTCTTT
CDR3aa: CASSQLPGQGSTEAFF

j_gene: TRBJ1-1
d_gene: NA
abundance: few
len: 12
v_gene: TRBV12-3/TRBV12-4
CDR3nt: TGTGCCAGCTTAGAGCCCAACCGTGAAGCTTTCTTT
CDR3aa: CASLEPNREAFF

j_gene: TRBJ1-1
d_gene: NA
abundance: NA
len: 15
v_gene: TRBV14
CDR3nt: TGTGCCAGCAGCCAAGGACTGACCCCTCGCCCTGAAGCTTTCTTT
CDR3aa: CASSQGLTPRPEAFF

j_gene: TRBJ2-1
d_gene: TRBD1
abundance: NA
len: 13
v_gene: TRBV28
CDR3nt: TGTGCCAGCAGCCCTTCACAGGGGAATGAGCAGTTCTTC
CDR3aa: CASSPSQGNEQFF